The clone carrying this T cell receptor beta chain has ten or more counts. Its antigen is undetermined. This entry belongs to a study of neurological immune-mediated disorders. Study findings and constraints: Private repertoires in all groups were suggested, as expanded clones shared no CDR3 amino acid sequences across subjects.

PBMCs numbering 2 million and stored at -80 C yielded the unsorted libraries. Germline V lookup: CDR1 DFQATT, CDR2 SNEGSKA (reference sequence). The trim removed 3 bases at V and 7 bases at J, leaving 12 bases unmatched. The CDR3 loop spans 15 amino acids. With 10-nucleotide random UMIs included, cDNA was synthesized by 5'RACE. From 15-18 subjects, every sequencing run obtained over 200 million TCR-beta sequences. TCRdb reanalysed the 5' RACE reads using MiXCR and keeps one entry per CDR3 protein. The data show about 59,000 distinct CDR3 sequences, with roughly 12% seen just once and around 11% held by the top ten.

The chain combines TRBV20-1 with TRBJ2-1; 7 bases match TRBD2. The sample taken for sequencing was PBMCs. This clonotype was obtained from a woman aged 60-75 years with HTLV-1-associated myelopathy (HAM/TSP). The DNA for the CDR3 is TGCAGTGCTAGGTATTGGGTTAGCGGGCGGAATGAGCAGTTCTTC. Residues: CSARYWVSGRNEQFF.